Sequencing of this T cell receptor (beta chain) was carried out in a study of blood T cells in healthy people across ages. General study results and limits: Investigators viewed diversity estimates from one million T cells as underestimates, the study reported.

In the case of this clonotype: The antigen is not known. One end of the junction fails to match germline, which may point to a read error.

It was with a sample-barcoded 5' primer and a J-beta primer mix that a second PCR of roughly 7 to 12 cycles was run. In TCRdb, the 5' RACE reads were re-called with MiXCR into one record per CDR3 protein. Among about 830,000 distinct CDR3 sequences listed, around two thirds were seen once. Germline V gene data show CDR1 as DFQATT and CDR2 as SNEGSKA (reference sequence). CDR3 length equals 13 residues. The sequence came from a man in his thirties or forties in good health. Sequencing was performed on blood. V is TRBV20-1 and J is TRBJ2-5, with D tentatively TRBD1 or TRBD2 (5 bases each). The CDR3: CSAEGTLQETQYF. The CDR3 nucleotides read TGCAGTGCTGAGGGGACCTTACAAGAGACTCAGTACTTC.